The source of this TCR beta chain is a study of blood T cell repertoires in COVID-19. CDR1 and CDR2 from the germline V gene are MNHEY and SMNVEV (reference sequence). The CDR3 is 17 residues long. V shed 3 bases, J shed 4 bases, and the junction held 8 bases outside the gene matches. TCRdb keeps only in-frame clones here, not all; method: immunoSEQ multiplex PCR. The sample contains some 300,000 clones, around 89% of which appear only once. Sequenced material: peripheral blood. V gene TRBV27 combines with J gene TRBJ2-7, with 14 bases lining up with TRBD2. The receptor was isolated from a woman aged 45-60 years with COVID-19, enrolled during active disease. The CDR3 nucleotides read TGTGCCAGCAGTTTCCGGACTAGCGGGAGGATGGCGTACGAGCAGTACTTC. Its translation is CASSFRTSGRMAYEQYF.